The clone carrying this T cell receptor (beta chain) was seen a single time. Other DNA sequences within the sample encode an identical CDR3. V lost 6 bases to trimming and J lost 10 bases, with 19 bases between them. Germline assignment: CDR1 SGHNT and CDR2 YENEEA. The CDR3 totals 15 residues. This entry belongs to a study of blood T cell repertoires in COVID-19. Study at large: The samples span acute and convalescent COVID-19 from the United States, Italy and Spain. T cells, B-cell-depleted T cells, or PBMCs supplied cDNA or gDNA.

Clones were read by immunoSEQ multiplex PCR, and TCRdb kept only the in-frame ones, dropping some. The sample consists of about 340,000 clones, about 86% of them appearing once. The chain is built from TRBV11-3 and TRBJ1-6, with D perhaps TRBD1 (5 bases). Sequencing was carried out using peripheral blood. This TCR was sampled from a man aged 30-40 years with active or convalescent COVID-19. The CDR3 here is CASSPRGEGRSPLHF. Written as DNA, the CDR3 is TGTGCCAGCAGTCCCCGGGGTGAGGGGAGGTCACCCCTCCACTTT. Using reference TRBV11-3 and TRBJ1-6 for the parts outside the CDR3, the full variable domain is EAGVVQSPRYKIIEKKQPVAFWCNPISGHNTLYWYLQNLGQGPELLIRYENEEAVDDSQLPKDRFSAERLKGVDSTLKIQPAELGDSAVYLCASSPRGEGRSPLHFGNGTRLTVT.